The 17 T cell receptor beta chains below come from one sample, sequenced in a study of control samples from healthy donors and cancer patients. Sequenced by immunoSEQ multiplex PCR; TCRdb stores in-frame clones only, minus some. The table shows about 51,000 clones, with about 92% occurring only once. Sequenced: PBMCs. These receptors were collected from a man aged 35-49 years with colorectal cancer.

This clone appeared a single time. The chain couples TRBV7-9 to TRBJ1-1; 10 nucleotides line up with TRBD1. J lost 3 bases, V lost 5 bases, and 15 bases had no gene match. Germline-derived CDR1 and CDR2 are SEHNR and FQNEAQ (reference sequence). The CDR3 runs 18 residues. CDR3 DNA: TGTGCCAGCAGCCCCGACCCCGGGACAGGGGTTTGGGACACTGAAGCTTTCTTT. Translation gives CASSPDPGTGVWDTEAFF.

V usage is TRBV21-1 and J usage is TRBJ2-7; the table's D call, TRBD2, was not checked against the DNA. TRBV21-1 is shown as a pseudogene. This CDR3 spans 14 amino acids. In DNA form, the CDR3 reads TGTGCCAGCAGCAAAAAGGGCGGGAGCTACGAGCAGTACTTC. This codes for CASSKKGGSYEQYF.

The gene calls are TRBV5-4 and TRBJ1-1, with a weak D call TRBD1 (5 bases). The CDR3 has 13 residues. CDR1 SGHNT and CDR2 YYREEE come from the germline V gene (reference sequence). The V and J ends lost 0 bases and 4 bases respectively, with 7 bases between them. The DNA of the CDR3 is TGTGCCAGCAGCTTGGGAGGGACCACTGAAGCTTTCTTT. Protein product: CASSLGGTTEAFF. Based on the CDR3 plus reference TRBV5-4 and TRBJ1-1, the full variable domain is ETGVTQSPTHLIKTRGQQVTLRCSSQSGHNTVSWYQQALGQGPQFIFQYYREEENGRGNFPPRFSGLQFPNYSSELNVNALELDDSALYLCASSLGGTTEAFFGQGTRLTVV.

The chain joins TRBV5-1 to TRBJ2-6; D is unclear. This CDR3 has 17 amino acids. Trimming took off 4 bases at V and 4 bases at J, with 18 bases between the two ends. Germline assignment: CDR1 SGHRS and CDR2 YFSETQ. The CDR3 region is CASSPRPVGSGANVLTF. The CDR3 DNA is TGCGCCAGCAGCCCTAGGCCCGTGGGGTCCGGGGCCAACGTCCTGACTTTC.

The gene calls are TRBV27 and TRBJ1-2; TRBD1 is a possible D gene (5 bases). The ends were cut back, 8 bases at V and 4 bases at J, with 14 bases in the middle. This CDR3 comprises 13 residues. Germline CDR1 is MNHEY and CDR2 is SMNVEV (reference sequence). Written as DNA, the CDR3 is TGTGCCAGCGGGGACGGAGGATTCTATGGCTACACCTTC. It translates to CASGDGGFYGYTF.

The chain combines TRBV13 with TRBJ2-4; 14 nucleotides line up with TRBD2. The CDR3 contains 18 residues. Germline V gene sequence: CDR1 PRHDT, CDR2 FYEKMQ (reference sequence). J gave up 1 base and V 3 bases, and 5 bases lay outside the gene matches. The CDR3 DNA reads as TGTGCCAGCAGCTTCCGACTAGCGGGAGGGCCCGCCAAAAACATTCAGTACTTC. This sequence encodes CASSFRLAGGPAKNIQYF. The full variable domain, with the rest looked up from reference TRBV13 and TRBJ2-4, is AAGVIQSPRHLIKEKRETATLKCYPIPRHDTVYWYQQGPGQDPQFLISFYEKMQSDKGSIPDRFSAQQFSDYHSELNMSSLELGDSALYFCASSFRLAGGPAKNIQYFGAGTRLSVL.

The chain uses TRBV27 and TRBJ2-7; D is ambiguous. This CDR3 is built from 10 residues. From germline, CDR1 is MNHEY and CDR2 SMNVEV (reference sequence). The V gene lost 11 bases and the J gene lost 2 bases, with 7 bases spanning the gap. CDR3 region: CACGAYEQYF. CDR3 bases: TGTGCCTGTGGAGCCTACGAGCAGTACTTC.

The chain links TRBV29-1 to TRBJ1-2; D possibly corresponds to TRBD1 (6 bases). The CDR3 spans 15 residues. Trimming took off 4 bases at V and 0 bases at J, with 15 bases between the two ends. Germline loops: CDR1 SQVTM, CDR2 ANQGSEA. CDR3 nucleotide sequence: TGCAGCGTTGTCGGGCTAGGGACAACTAACTATGGCTACACCTTC. It specifies CSVVGLGTTNYGYTF.

This rearrangement joins TRBV28 to TRBJ2-1; 13 nucleotides match TRBD2. This CDR3 region has 15 residues. Trimming removed 6 bases from V and 8 bases from J; junction bases left unmatched: 7. The germline CDR1 and CDR2 sequences are MDHEN and SYDVKM. The CDR3 DNA follows: TGTGCCAGCAGCCGAGCGACTAGCGGGAGGTATGAGCAGTTCTTC. Its protein is CASSRATSGRYEQFF.

The CDR3 reads CASSQEWSGGAYAQHF. CDR3 DNA: TGCGCCAGCAGCCAAGAATGGTCAGGGGGCGCGTACGCCCAGCATTTT. The V gene is TRBV4-1, the J gene TRBJ1-5, with TRBD1 identical over 8 bases. The CDR3 contains 16 residues. Germline CDR1 and CDR2: MGHRA and YSYEKL. The trim removed 0 bases at V and 11 bases at J, leaving 12 bases unmatched.

The V gene is TRBV9, the J gene TRBJ2-3; weak D call: TRBD1 (6 bases). In germline, CDR1 is SGDLS, CDR2 YYNGEE. The CDR3 sequence is 16 residues long. V lost 1 base to trimming and J lost 2 bases, with 14 bases between them. The CDR3: CASSVSLGHDTDTQYF. CDR3 bases: TGTGCCAGCAGCGTATCTTTGGGACACGACACAGATACGCAGTATTTT.

The chain joins TRBV10-1 to TRBJ2-1; D unclear. V was trimmed by 4 bases and J by 8 bases, leaving 18 bases between them. From germline, CDR1 is WNHNN and CDR2 SYGVQD (reference sequence). This CDR3 is built from 15 residues. This CDR3 reads CASSAGSPLRDEQFF. The CDR3 DNA reads as TGCGCCAGCAGTGCGGGCTCGCCCCTTCGGGATGAGCAGTTCTTC.

V gene TRBV2 combines with J gene TRBJ1-1; 8 nucleotides align to TRBD1. The CDR3 is made up of 11 amino acids. Looked up from germline, CDR1 is SNHLY and CDR2 is FYNNEI. J lost 7 bases, V lost 8 bases, and 3 bases had no gene match. For the CDR3, the DNA is TGTGCCAGCTTCGACAGGGGTGAAGCTTTCTTT. Encoded protein: CASFDRGEAFF.

The genes are TRBV7-9 and TRBJ2-1; TRBD2 matches at 8 bases. This CDR3 is 15 amino acids long. The V segment lost 5 bases and the J segment 0 bases; nucleotides outside the gene matches: 3. The germline V gene has CDR1 SEHNR and CDR2 FQNEAQ (reference sequence). The CDR3 here is CASSGSGVSYNEQFF. Here the CDR3 DNA reads TGTGCCAGCAGCGGTAGCGGGGTCTCCTACAATGAGCAGTTCTTC.

J is TRBJ1-2 and V is TRBV6-6, with D uncertain. The CDR3 consists of 12 residues. V lost 5 bases, J lost 5 bases, and 9 bases lay in between. Germline V gene lookup returns CDR1 MNHNY and CDR2 SVGAGI (reference sequence). Here the CDR3 reads CASSPADYGYTF. The CDR3 coding sequence is TGTGCCAGCAGTCCGGCGGATTATGGCTACACCTTC.

The gene calls are TRBV3-1 (or the pseudogene TRBV3-2) and TRBJ1-6, with TRBD1 matching over 8 bases. The CDR3 has 16 amino acids. Looked up from germline, CDR1 is LGHDT and CDR2 is YNNKEL (reference sequence). V trimming: 4 bases; J trimming: 6 bases; junction bases outside the gene matches: 8. CDR3 in amino acids: CASSPTGQGRNSPLHF. The CDR3 region has the DNA TGTGCCAGCAGCCCAACCGGACAGGGTCGTAATTCACCCCTCCACTTT.

Regarding this clone: One junction end disagrees with the germline gene, perhaps due to a read error. The V gene is TRBV7-7, the J gene TRBJ2-3; D uncertain. Germline CDR1 is SSHAT and CDR2 is FNYEAQ (reference sequence). This CDR3 comprises 14 residues. The CDR3 sequence is CASSLDASTDTQYF. The CDR3 bases are TGTGCTAGCAGCTTAGACGCTAGCACAGATACGCAGTATTTT.